The clone carrying this T cell receptor (beta chain) was recorded once. What it recognizes is unknown. Germline CDR1 and CDR2: SEHNR and FQNEAQ (reference sequence). V was clipped by 5 bases and J by 4 bases; unmatched bases: 11. The CDR3 length is 15 residues. Preparation of the TCRbeta library was carried out with unique molecular identifiers. TCRdb ran MiXCR on the PCR reads and lists one entry per CDR3 protein. This sample has around 230,000 distinct CDR3 sequences, with about a sixth found just once. These data are taken from a study of T-cell reconstitution after alpha-beta-depleted transplantation in children. Study observations and caveats: Several hundred expanded graft clones reportedly were the source of alpha-beta T cells about two months after transplant.

This TCR was sampled from a male patient between 2 and 15 years old who had a stem cell transplant for acute lymphoblastic leukemia, so the T cells may come from the graft donor. This material consisted of PBMCs, mostly from graft donor cells, taken 360 days after TCRalphabeta/CD19-depleted stem cell transplant. The V call is TRBV7-9, the J call TRBJ2-7; 7 nucleotides agree with TRBD1. CDR3 residues: CASSQQGKVRYEQYF. CDR3 in DNA: TGTGCCAGCAGCCAACAGGGGAAGGTGCGTTACGAGCAGTACTTC.